Shown below are 5 T cell receptor beta chains from a single sample sequenced in a study of blood T cell repertoires in COVID-19. Repertoires were generated with immunoSEQ multiplex PCR, while TCRdb's copy carries only in-frame clones and drops some. This sample carries a few hundred thousand clones, less than 85% of them seen once, and the ten largest clones take 3% to 4.5%. Source material: peripheral blood. The receptors originated from a woman aged 18 to 35 with acute or convalescent COVID-19.

This chain links TRBV6-6 with TRBJ1-1; 7 bases are shared with TRBD1. V lost 4 bases and J lost 3; bases outside the gene matches: 2. CDR3 size: 13 residues. Germline lookup yields CDR1 MNHNY and CDR2 SVGAGI (reference sequence). The CDR3 DNA reads as TGTGCCAGCAGTTCTAGGGGGCACACTGAAGCTTTCTTT. Amino acid sequence: CASSSRGHTEAFF.

A few counts support this clone. The V gene is TRBV7-8, the J gene TRBJ1-5, with 8 bases matching TRBD1. CDR1 is SGHVS and CDR2 is FQNEAQ in the germline V gene. The CDR3 runs 17 residues. Losses at the gene ends were 3 bases for V and 3 bases for J; bases not matched to a gene: 10. CDR3 amino acids: CASSFLGQGANNQPQHF. In nucleotides, the CDR3 is TGTGCCAGCAGCTTTCTCGGGCAGGGGGCGAACAATCAGCCCCAGCATTTT. The whole variable domain, remainder taken from reference TRBV7-8 and TRBJ1-5, is GAGVSQSPRYKVAKRGQDVALRCDPISGHVSLFWYQQALGQGPEFLTYFQNEAQLDKSGLPSDRFFAERPEGSVSTLKIQRTQQEDSAVYLCASSFLGQGANNQPQHFGDGTRLSIL.

The genes are TRBV30 and TRBJ1-2; 8 bases agree with TRBD1. The germline CDR1 and CDR2 sequences are GTSNPN and SVGIG (reference sequence). The length of the CDR3 is 14 residues. J gave up 3 bases and V 4 bases, and 7 bases lay outside the gene matches. The CDR3 is CAWTRGQADYGYTF. The CDR3 DNA reads TGTGCCTGGACGCGGGGACAGGCGGACTATGGCTACACCTTC.

This clone was observed a handful of times. The rearrangement uses TRBV19 and TRBJ1-1; D not certain. V was cut by 1 base and J by 5 bases, with 14 bases left in between. CDR3 length: 15 residues. Germline V lookup: CDR1 LNHDA, CDR2 SQIVND (reference sequence). The CDR3 loop is CASSIAQASGTEAFF. The CDR3 DNA sequence: TGTGCCAGTAGTATAGCTCAGGCGTCGGGAACTGAAGCTTTCTTT.

This clone was seen only once. The V call is TRBV9, the J call TRBJ2-1, with D possibly being TRBD2 (6 bases). The CDR3 is made up of 19 amino acids. Per the germline V gene, CDR1 is SGDLS and CDR2 is YYNGEE. Trimming pared 0 bases from V and 0 bases from J, leaving 19 bases between. The CDR3: CASSVDPREILSSYNEQFF. The DNA of the CDR3 is TGTGCCAGCAGCGTAGATCCCCGGGAGATTCTTAGCTCCTACAATGAGCAGTTCTTC.